The entry below describes one TCR beta chain. Antigen unknown. The sample comes from a study of T cell responses to AZD1222 COVID-19 vaccine. Across the study: Recipients boosted at about 4 weeks or about 12 weeks are pooled. General study findings and limits: Clonal diversity was possibly underestimated, and the donors were mostly white British, with more females. With two AZD1222 doses given, Spike-specific TCR breadth and depth both rose. Dominant CD4 TCR responses targeted spike regions 160-218 and 743-854.

Using immunoSEQ multiplex PCR, the repertoire was profiled, and TCRdb retains in-frame clones only, with some absent. There are over 130,000 clones in the sample; just over 90% occur only once, and roughly 4.9% lies in the top ten. The CDR3 is 13 amino acids. The ends lost 8 bases at V and 6 bases at J; junction bases unmatched: 4. Germline CDR1 reads SNHLY; CDR2 reads FYNNEI. This clonotype originated in an adult in good health. The chain joins TRBV2 to TRBJ2-1; TRBD2 matches 10 bases. Sequenced material: peripheral blood, taken on day 0 of AZD1222 vaccination. In DNA, the CDR3 is TGTGCCAGCCAGCGGGAGGGCCTCAATGAGCAGTTCTTC. It is translated as CASQREGLNEQFF.